This is a list of T cell receptor beta chains from one sample in a study of blood T cells in healthy people across ages. MiXCR was run by TCRdb on the 5' RACE reads, yielding one entry per CDR3 protein. The profile shows about 970,000 distinct CDR3 sequences, 51% of them singletons. The sample was blood. These receptors were obtained from a woman in her fifties or sixties in good health. The CDR3 runs from the conserved cysteine through the conserved F or W. Fields, in order: V gene, J gene, clone size, D gene, CDR3 DNA, CDR3 protein. D genes are given only for firm matches. Size is stated for part of the rows, as once, few or many counts, or as a class when the clone is expanded.

V gene: TRBV5-6; J gene: TRBJ2-7; clone size: .; D gene: .; CDR3 DNA: TGTGCCAGCAGCTTTGGCAGGTACTACGAGCAGTACTTC; CDR3 protein: CASSFGRYYEQYF
V gene: TRBV28; J gene: TRBJ2-4; clone size: few; D gene: .; CDR3 DNA: TGTGCCAGCAGTTTAGGCGTAGGGCGAAAAAACATTCAGTACTTC; CDR3 protein: CASSLGVGRKNIQYF
V gene: TRBV29-1; J gene: TRBJ2-7; clone size: .; D gene: TRBD1; CDR3 DNA: TGCAGCGTTGAAGATGGGGACAGGGCGACCTACGAGCAGTACTTC; CDR3 protein: CSVEDGDRATYEQYF
V gene: TRBV10-3; J gene: TRBJ1-2; clone size: .; D gene: .; CDR3 DNA: TGTGCCATCAGTGAGCCGAGAAGATGGTATGGCTACACCTTC; CDR3 protein: CAISEPRRWYGYTF
V gene: TRBV4-2; J gene: TRBJ1-2; clone size: .; D gene: .; CDR3 DNA: TGTGCCAGCAGCCAAGAAAGGGTAAAGTATGGCTACACCTTC; CDR3 protein: CASSQERVKYGYTF
V gene: TRBV3-1; J gene: TRBJ1-6; clone size: .; D gene: .; CDR3 DNA: TGTGCCAGCAGCCCCAGGGATTCACCCCTCCACTTT; CDR3 protein: CASSPRDSPLHF
V gene: TRBV20-1; J gene: TRBJ2-1; clone size: .; D gene: .; CDR3 DNA: TGCAGTGTCGACACAGTGGCGGATAACAATGAGCAGTTCTTC; CDR3 protein: CSVDTVADNNEQFF
V gene: TRBV4-1; J gene: TRBJ2-7; clone size: many; D gene: .; CDR3 DNA: TGCGCCAGCAGCCAAGGAAGGGGCTCCTACGAGCAGTACTTC; CDR3 protein: CASSQGRGSYEQYF
V gene: TRBV6-5; J gene: TRBJ2-7; clone size: .; D gene: .; CDR3 DNA: TGTGCCAGCAGCAAGACCCCCTCCTACGAGCAGTACTTC; CDR3 protein: CASSKTPSYEQYF
V gene: TRBV18; J gene: TRBJ1-2; clone size: .; D gene: .; CDR3 DNA: TGTGCCAGCTCACCTCCGATAGACTGGCTGCGCACGGAAGCTAACTATGGCTACACCTTC; CDR3 protein: CASSPPIDWLRTEANYGYTF
V gene: TRBV6-5; J gene: TRBJ1-2; clone size: many; D gene: TRBD1; CDR3 DNA: TGTGCCAGCAGTTACTCCAGGACAGGGGGCGGCTATGGCTACACCTTC; CDR3 protein: CASSYSRTGGGYGYTF
V gene: TRBV7-9; J gene: TRBJ2-1; clone size: .; D gene: .; CDR3 DNA: TGTGCCAGCAGCTTATACCGGGAGAGTCTGTCGGATGAGCAGTTCTTC; CDR3 protein: CASSLYRESLSDEQFF
V gene: TRBV5-1; J gene: TRBJ1-1; clone size: few; D gene: .; CDR3 DNA: TGTGCCAGCAGCTCTTGGGAGAACACTGAAGCTTTCTTT; CDR3 protein: CASSSWENTEAFF
V gene: TRBV28; J gene: TRBJ1-1; clone size: .; D gene: .; CDR3 DNA: TGTGCCAGCAGTCAAAATGCATGGGGCGCTGGCACTGAAGCTTTCTTT; CDR3 protein: CASSQNAWGAGTEAFF
V gene: TRBV20-1; J gene: TRBJ2-1; clone size: few; D gene: .; CDR3 DNA: TGCAGTGCTAGGCAGGCGGGATTTTACAATGAGCAGTTCTTC; CDR3 protein: CSARQAGFYNEQFF
V gene: TRBV29-1; J gene: TRBJ2-7; clone size: .; D gene: .; CDR3 DNA: TGCAGCGTTGTACTGACCGAGCAGTACTTC; CDR3 protein: CSVVLTEQYF
V gene: TRBV6-4; J gene: TRBJ1-6; clone size: .; D gene: .; CDR3 DNA: TGTGCCAGCAGTGCGACAGTAAATAATTCACCCCTCCACTTT; CDR3 protein: CASSATVNNSPLHF
V gene: TRBV14; J gene: TRBJ1-6; clone size: .; D gene: TRBD1; CDR3 DNA: TGTGCCAGCAGCGGACAGGGGATGAATTCACCCCTCCACTTT; CDR3 protein: CASSGQGMNSPLHF
V gene: TRBV15; J gene: TRBJ2-2; clone size: .; D gene: .; CDR3 DNA: TGTGCCACCAGCAGAGATCTGGGGACCGGGGAGCTGTTTTTT; CDR3 protein: CATSRDLGTGELFF
V gene: TRBV28; J gene: TRBJ2-5; clone size: few; D gene: .; CDR3 DNA: TGTGCCAGCAGTTTACTTAGCGACCCGAAGGATGAGACCCAGTACTTC; CDR3 protein: CASSLLSDPKDETQYF
V gene: TRBV7-2; J gene: TRBJ2-1; clone size: .; D gene: TRBD2; CDR3 DNA: TGTGCCAGCAGCTCGGGGGGTAGGAATGAGCAGTTCTTC; CDR3 protein: CASSSGGRNEQFF
V gene: TRBV20-1; J gene: TRBJ2-1; clone size: .; D gene: .; CDR3 DNA: TGCAGTGCTAGATCTCTAGCGAGAAGCTACAATGAGCAGTTCTTC; CDR3 protein: CSARSLARSYNEQFF
V gene: TRBV28; J gene: TRBJ2-7; clone size: .; D gene: .; CDR3 DNA: TGTGCCAGCAGGAGGGATGCCTACGAGCAGTACTTC; CDR3 protein: CASRRDAYEQYF
V gene: TRBV12-5; J gene: TRBJ2-2; clone size: .; D gene: TRBD2; CDR3 DNA: TGTGCTAGTGGTTCCGGGACTAGCGGGAACACCGGGGAGCTGTTTTTT; CDR3 protein: CASGSGTSGNTGELFF
V gene: TRBV20-1; J gene: TRBJ1-6; clone size: few; D gene: .; CDR3 DNA: TGCAGTGCTTACAGGGCGAGCTCCTATAATTCACCCCTCCACTTT; CDR3 protein: CSAYRASSYNSPLHF
V gene: TRBV6-6; J gene: TRBJ2-5; clone size: .; D gene: .; CDR3 DNA: TGTGCCAGCACCAAGGAACCCAGACAAGAGACCCAGTACTTC; CDR3 protein: CASTKEPRQETQYF
V gene: TRBV21-1; J gene: TRBJ1-2; clone size: few; D gene: .; CDR3 DNA: TGTGCCAGCAGCGGTAGGAGTCCCCATGGCTACACCTTC; CDR3 protein: CASSGRSPHGYTF
V gene: TRBV29-1; J gene: TRBJ2-7; clone size: .; D gene: TRBD1; CDR3 DNA: TGCAGCGTTGGACAGGGGGCCGTCGAGCAGTACTTC; CDR3 protein: CSVGQGAVEQYF
V gene: TRBV24-1; J gene: TRBJ2-1; clone size: .; D gene: .; CDR3 DNA: TGTGCCACCAGTGATTTAGCCAGACCGAATGAGCAGTTCTTC; CDR3 protein: CATSDLARPNEQFF
V gene: TRBV29-1; J gene: TRBJ2-5; clone size: .; D gene: .; CDR3 DNA: TGCAGCGCCCCCACAATCTCTGGGTCTGAGCAGTACTTC; CDR3 protein: CSAPTISGSEQYF
V gene: TRBV10-3; J gene: TRBJ2-1; clone size: .; D gene: .; CDR3 DNA: TGTGCCATCGAAAGCGGCTTAAGCTCCTACAATGAGCAGTTCTTC; CDR3 protein: CAIESGLSSYNEQFF
V gene: TRBV12-3/TRBV12-4; J gene: TRBJ2-3; clone size: few; D gene: TRBD1; CDR3 DNA: TGTGCCAGCAACCCGACAGGGTGGAGAGATACGCAGTATTTT; CDR3 protein: CASNPTGWRDTQYF
V gene: TRBV9; J gene: TRBJ2-7; clone size: .; D gene: .; CDR3 DNA: TGTGCCAGCCAGCCAGACCTCTTCGTCCACGAGCAGTACTTC; CDR3 protein: CASQPDLFVHEQYF
V gene: TRBV5-5; J gene: TRBJ2-7; clone size: many; D gene: TRBD2; CDR3 DNA: TGTGCCAGCAGCTTCTCTAGCGGGAGAAACGAGCAGTACTTC; CDR3 protein: CASSFSSGRNEQYF
V gene: TRBV29-1; J gene: TRBJ2-1; clone size: few; D gene: .; CDR3 DNA: TGCAGCGTTGCCCCTCGATATACTACTTACAGCTCCTACAATGAGCAGTTCTTC; CDR3 protein: CSVAPRYTTYSSYNEQFF
V gene: TRBV10-2; J gene: TRBJ2-7; clone size: .; D gene: .; CDR3 DNA: TGCGCCAGCAGTGACACGACAGGTCCCTACGAGCAGTACTTC; CDR3 protein: CASSDTTGPYEQYF
V gene: TRBV27; J gene: TRBJ2-7; clone size: .; D gene: TRBD1; CDR3 DNA: TGTGCCAGCAGTCCGTCATGGGACAGAGAATACGAGCAGTACTTC; CDR3 protein: CASSPSWDREYEQYF
V gene: TRBV12-3/TRBV12-4; J gene: TRBJ2-5; clone size: many; D gene: .; CDR3 DNA: TGTGCCAGCAGTTCCGGGTGGACCCAGTACTTC; CDR3 protein: CASSSGWTQYF
V gene: TRBV7-2; J gene: TRBJ1-1; clone size: .; D gene: TRBD1; CDR3 DNA: TGTGCCAGCAGCCCATACGCAGGGACAGGCACTGAAGCTTTCTTT; CDR3 protein: CASSPYAGTGTEAFF
V gene: TRBV14; J gene: TRBJ1-1; clone size: few; D gene: .; CDR3 DNA: TGTGCCAGCAGCCAAGATTGGGGAGGAATGAACACTGAAGCTTTCTTT; CDR3 protein: CASSQDWGGMNTEAFF
V gene: TRBV2; J gene: TRBJ2-3; clone size: few; D gene: TRBD2; CDR3 DNA: TGTGCCAGCAGTCTGAGGGAGGGCCTCGATACGCAGTATTTT; CDR3 protein: CASSLREGLDTQYF
V gene: TRBV29-1; J gene: TRBJ1-4; clone size: .; D gene: TRBD1; CDR3 DNA: TGCAGCGTCGGACAGGGTGATGAAAAACTGTTTTTT; CDR3 protein: CSVGQGDEKLFF
V gene: TRBV4-1; J gene: TRBJ2-1; clone size: once; D gene: TRBD2; CDR3 DNA: TGCGCCAGCAGCCAAGACCCCGGACTAGCGGGATATGAGCAGTTCTTC; CDR3 protein: CASSQDPGLAGYEQFF
V gene: TRBV5-1; J gene: TRBJ2-1; clone size: .; D gene: TRBD2; CDR3 DNA: TGCGCCAGCAGTCTTGGGACTAGCGGGATTCCTGAGCAGTTCTTC; CDR3 protein: CASSLGTSGIPEQFF
V gene: TRBV28; J gene: TRBJ2-1; clone size: .; D gene: TRBD2; CDR3 DNA: TGTGCCAGCACCAAACTAACTTACAAACTAGCGCGCCAAGAGTACAATGAGCAGTTCTTC; CDR3 protein: CASTKLTYKLARQEYNEQFF
V gene: TRBV5-1; J gene: TRBJ2-7; clone size: few; D gene: TRBD2; CDR3 DNA: TGCGCCAGCAGCCACGGACTAGCGCGCTCCTCGGAGCAGTACTTC; CDR3 protein: CASSHGLARSSEQYF
V gene: TRBV5-1; J gene: TRBJ2-3; clone size: .; D gene: .; CDR3 DNA: TGCGCCAGCAGCTTGGGGCCGATTTCTAGCACAGATACGCAGTATTTT; CDR3 protein: CASSLGPISSTDTQYF
V gene: TRBV6-2/TRBV6-3; J gene: TRBJ2-5; clone size: few; D gene: .; CDR3 DNA: TGTGCCAGCAGTTACGATCTAGCGCTCCAAGAGACCCAGTACTTC; CDR3 protein: CASSYDLALQETQYF
V gene: TRBV7-7; J gene: TRBJ2-5; clone size: .; D gene: .; CDR3 DNA: TGTGCCAGCAGCTCCGGTTATGGTGAGCAGTACTTC; CDR3 protein: CASSSGYGEQYF
V gene: TRBV6-2/TRBV6-3; J gene: TRBJ2-7; clone size: .; D gene: TRBD2; CDR3 DNA: TGTGCCAGCAGGTCTCTAGCGGATCGTTTCTACGAGCAGTACTTC; CDR3 protein: CASRSLADRFYEQYF
V gene: TRBV5-1; J gene: TRBJ2-1; clone size: few; D gene: TRBD2; CDR3 DNA: TGCGCCAGCAGCTTGGCTCTAGCGGGAGTTGAGCAGTTCTTC; CDR3 protein: CASSLALAGVEQFF
V gene: TRBV12-3/TRBV12-4; J gene: TRBJ2-7; clone size: .; D gene: TRBD2; CDR3 DNA: TGTGCCAGCAGTCAGACTAGCGGGGTTGTTCACGAGCAGTACTTC; CDR3 protein: CASSQTSGVVHEQYF
V gene: TRBV4-3; J gene: TRBJ2-1; clone size: few; D gene: .; CDR3 DNA: TGCGCCAGCAGCCAAGATTCAGAGGCTAGCGCATACAATGAGCAGTTCTTC; CDR3 protein: CASSQDSEASAYNEQFF
V gene: TRBV3-1; J gene: TRBJ2-5; clone size: few; D gene: TRBD2; CDR3 DNA: TGTGCCAGCAGCCCCCTAGCGGGGCCAAAGACCCAGTACTTC; CDR3 protein: CASSPLAGPKTQYF
V gene: TRBV7-2; J gene: TRBJ2-7; clone size: .; D gene: .; CDR3 DNA: TGTGCCAGCAGCTTCCAACTAGCATCCTCCTACGAGCAGTACTTC; CDR3 protein: CASSFQLASSYEQYF
V gene: TRBV12-3/TRBV12-4; J gene: TRBJ2-1; clone size: .; D gene: TRBD2; CDR3 DNA: TGTGCCAGCAGTTTCCCTCTAGCGGGTTCCCGATACAATGAGCAGTTCTTC; CDR3 protein: CASSFPLAGSRYNEQFF
V gene: TRBV12-3/TRBV12-4; J gene: TRBJ2-7; clone size: .; D gene: TRBD2; CDR3 DNA: TGTGCCAGCAGTTTTAGACTAGCGGGAGGATCCTACGAGCAGTACTTC; CDR3 protein: CASSFRLAGGSYEQYF
V gene: TRBV7-2; J gene: TRBJ2-3; clone size: .; D gene: .; CDR3 DNA: TGTGCCAGCAGCCAAGTGGCTTCCGGCACAGATACGCAGTATTTT; CDR3 protein: CASSQVASGTDTQYF
V gene: TRBV6-5; J gene: TRBJ2-7; clone size: once; D gene: .; CDR3 DNA: TGTGCCAGCAGTTACACAACTACCTCCTACGAGCAGTACTTC; CDR3 protein: CASSYTTTSYEQYF